The entry below gives a single TCR beta chain sequence along with its context. Its antigen is not known. Using genomic DNA as the template, TCR beta VDJ and CDR3 profiling was carried out. TCRdb used MiXCR to reprocess the reads, holding one entry per CDR3 protein. In the table there are roughly 130,000 distinct CDR3 sequences, more than 40% of which are singletons. This entry comes from a study of CD8+CD57+ T cells in acquired aplastic anemia. On the study more broadly: Sorted cells (CD4+ and CD8+) yielded DNA amounts that averaged approximately 3.2 ug. CD4+ reads averaged about 11 million in healthy donors.

This CDR3 has 12 amino acids. CDR1 is SNHLY and CDR2 is FYNNEI in the germline V gene. V trimming: 4 bases; J trimming: 7 bases; junction bases outside the gene matches: 1. Study-level findings and limits: Researchers reported that CD8+ Simpson's diversity was not significantly different in patients versus controls. Researchers report that around 29 CD8+ CDR3 sequences appeared in both patients and controls.

The clonotype comes from a human donor in good health, serving as a control. Sequencing was done on a sample of sorted CD4+, CD8+, or CD8+CD57+ T cells (not recorded which) from PBMCs. The rearrangement joins TRBV2 to TRBJ2-7; 10 positions agree with TRBD1. Here the CDR3 DNA reads TGTGCCAGCAGTGGGACAGGGGGTGAGCAGTACTTC. Translated, it gives CASSGTGGEQYF.